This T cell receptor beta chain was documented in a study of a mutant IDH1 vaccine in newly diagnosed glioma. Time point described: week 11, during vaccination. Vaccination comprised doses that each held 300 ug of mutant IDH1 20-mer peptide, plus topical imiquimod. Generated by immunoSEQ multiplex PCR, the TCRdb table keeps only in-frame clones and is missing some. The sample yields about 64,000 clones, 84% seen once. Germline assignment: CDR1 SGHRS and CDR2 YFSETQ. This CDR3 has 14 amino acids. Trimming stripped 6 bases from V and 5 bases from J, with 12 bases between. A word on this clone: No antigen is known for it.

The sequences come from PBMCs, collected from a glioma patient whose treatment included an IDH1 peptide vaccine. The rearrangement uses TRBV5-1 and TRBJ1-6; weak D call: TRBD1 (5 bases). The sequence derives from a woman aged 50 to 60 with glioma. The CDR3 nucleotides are TGCGCCAGCATCGAGGGGACGGATAATTCACCCCTCCACTTT. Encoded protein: CASIEGTDNSPLHF.